A single T cell receptor (beta chain) is shown here with its context. This table comes from immunoSEQ multiplex PCR, and its TCRdb copy is limited to in-frame clones, with some not included. The sample has about 1.5 million clones, approximately 96% seen once. V was cut by 2 bases and J by 8 bases, with 18 bases left in between. Per germline, CDR1 MNHEY and CDR2 SMNVEV (reference sequence). The CDR3 contains 16 residues. The sample belongs to a study of shared clonotypes between healthy human individuals. As for the study in general: Donor composition was a couple of women and three men, aged 18 to 49. A donor's plate count was three for CD4 naive and three for CD4 memory; CD8 naive had two and CD8 memory one.

The TCR was taken from a man aged 25 to 40 in good health. Sequencing was done on a sample of naive CD4+ T cells sorted from blood. As for subset: CD45RA+ positively selected. V and J are TRBV27 and TRBJ1-4; D is perhaps TRBD1 (5 bases). The DNA for the CDR3 is TGTGCCAGCAGTTTAGTCGGGGGGGGACTGCAAGAAAAACTGTTTTTT. It is translated as CASSLVGGGLQEKLFF.